The next 21 T cell receptor beta chains were all read from a single sample in a study of cytomegalovirus exposure and HLA in healthy donors. Researchers ran the PCR with 60 Vbeta and 13 Jbeta primers. Some clones are missing from TCRdb's copy, which holds only in-frame ones; the method was immunoSEQ multiplex PCR. The profile shows approximately 140,000 clones, roughly 79% of them singletons. Sequencing was done on a sample of PBMCs. These receptor sequences come from a young man in good health and CMV-seronegative.

V and J are TRBV18 and TRBJ1-6; D uncertain. From germline, CDR1 is KGHSH and CDR2 LQKENI. CDR3 length equals 17 residues. Trimming took 3 bases from V and 0 from J, leaving 12 bases between them. The CDR3: CASSPAGPSSYNSPLHF. The CDR3 DNA reads as TGTGCCAGCTCACCGGCAGGTCCGAGCTCCTATAATTCACCCCTCCACTTT.

The chain employs TRBV7-9 and TRBJ2-3; D not certain. Between the trimmed V and J ends, which lost 4 bases and 2 bases, there was a span of 16 bases. The CDR3 contains 16 residues. Germline CDR1 SEHNR, CDR2 FQNEAQ (reference sequence). In nucleotides, the CDR3 is TGTGCCAGCAGCTCCCCGGAGACGGAGTACACAGATACGCAGTATTTT. It specifies CASSSPETEYTDTQYF.

This rearrangement joins TRBV9 to TRBJ2-5, with D maybe TRBD2 (5 bases). The J call may be incorrect, as the DNA end agrees better with TRBJ2-7. Germline CDR1 is SGDLS and CDR2 is YYNGEE. CDR3 size: 16 residues. CDR3 DNA sequence: TGTGCCAGCAGCGTAGACGGAGGAACTCCCTCCTACGAGCAGTACTTC. It translates to CASSVDGGTPSYEQYF.

This clone has only one observation. This chain connects TRBV5-4 to TRBJ1-3, with D perhaps TRBD1 (5 bases). CDR1 SGHNT and CDR2 YYREEE come from the germline V gene (reference sequence). The length of the CDR3 is 15 residues. V was cut by 0 bases and J by 2 bases, with 9 bases left in between. The CDR3 loop is CASSLDGATGNTIYF. Written as DNA, the CDR3 is TGTGCCAGCAGCTTGGATGGGGCAACTGGAAACACCATATATTTT.

V and J are TRBV7-6 and TRBJ1-6; no reliable D call. Looked up from germline, CDR1 is SGHVS and CDR2 is FNYEAQ. V was clipped by 5 bases and J by 0 bases, with 14 bases between them. This CDR3 region has 17 residues. CDR3 nucleotides: TGTGCCAGCAGCCAAACCAGCGTAGGCTCCTATAATTCACCCCTCCACTTT. Residues: CASSQTSVGSYNSPLHF.

This chain connects TRBV7-2 to TRBJ2-5; TRBD2 agrees at 8 bases. This CDR3 is built from 17 residues. V trimming: 8 bases; J trimming: 5 bases; junction bases outside the gene matches: 19. Germline assignment: CDR1 SGHTA and CDR2 FQGNSA. CDR3 residues: CASATAGGDHWYETQYF. CDR3 DNA sequence: TGTGCCAGCGCCACTGCGGGGGGTGACCACTGGTACGAGACCCAGTACTTC. The whole variable domain, remainder taken from reference TRBV7-2 and TRBJ2-5, is GAGVSQSPSNKVTEKGKDVELRCDPISGHTALYWYRQSLGQGLEFLIYFQGNSAPDKSGLPSDRFSAERTGGSVSTLTIQRTQQEDSAVYLCASATAGGDHWYETQYFGPGTRLLVL.

This rearrangement joins TRBV29-1 to TRBJ2-7, with D perhaps TRBD1 (6 bases). The V gene's germline CDR1 is SQVTM and CDR2 ANQGSEA. This CDR3 has 16 residues. Trimming shortened V by 5 bases and J by 1 base, and 21 bases separated the two germline ends. The CDR3 here is CSVSHSGRGPSYEQYF. The DNA of the CDR3 is TGCAGCGTTTCTCACAGCGGCAGGGGTCCTTCCTACGAGCAGTACTTC.

This rearrangement joins TRBV11-1 to TRBJ1-2; possibly TRBD1 for D (5 bases). There are 16 residues in the CDR3. V was cut by 4 bases and J by 1 base, with 16 bases left in between. CDR1 and CDR2 (germline): SGHAT, FQDESV (reference sequence). The CDR3 is CASSSMTGDLNYGYTF. The CDR3 DNA is TGTGCCAGCAGCTCAATGACGGGGGATCTTAACTATGGCTACACCTTC.

V and J are TRBV7-2 and TRBJ2-2; 13 nucleotides align to TRBD2. The CDR3 sequence is 19 residues long. The ends lost 2 bases at V and 1 base at J; junction bases unmatched: 7. The germline V gene encodes CDR1 SGHTA and CDR2 FQGNSA. The CDR3 region has the DNA TGTGCCAGCAGCTTACGTACTAGCGGGGGGGCGGGGAACACCGGGGAGCTGTTTTTT. Translating gives CASSLRTSGGAGNTGELFF.

The genes are TRBV7-6 and TRBJ1-5; unclear D gene. Germline-derived CDR1 and CDR2 are SGHVS and FNYEAQ. CDR3 length: 16 residues. V lost 1 base and J lost 0, with 10 bases in between. The CDR3 reads CASSLGPEGSNQPQHF. In nucleotides, the CDR3 is TGTGCCAGCAGCTTAGGCCCGGAGGGTAGCAATCAGCCCCAGCATTTT. The full variable domain, completed using reference TRBV7-6 and TRBJ1-5, is GAGVSQSPRYKVTKRGQDVALRCDPISGHVSLYWYRQALGQGPEFLTYFNYEAQQDKSGLPNDRFSAERPEGSISTLTIQRTEQRDSAMYRCASSLGPEGSNQPQHFGDGTRLSIL.

The rearrangement joins TRBV5-4 to TRBJ2-7, with 9 bases lining up with TRBD1. Germline CDR1 SGHNT, CDR2 YYREEE (reference sequence). This CDR3 has 14 residues. The V and J ends lost 6 bases and 2 bases, in that order; junction bases with no gene match: 6. This CDR3 reads CASTPGTGPYEQYF. The CDR3, as DNA: TGTGCCAGCACCCCCGGGACAGGGCCCTACGAGCAGTACTTC.

The J gene is TRBJ2-1, the V gene TRBV19, with D possibly being TRBD2 (7 bases). V lost 3 bases, J lost 6 bases, and 21 bases lay in between. This CDR3 comprises 17 residues. In germline, CDR1 is LNHDA, CDR2 SQIVND (reference sequence). The CDR3 nucleotides read TGTGCCAGTAGTATTCTGGGGGGGCCCCCCACCCGCAATGAGCAGTTCTTC. It is translated as CASSILGGPPTRNEQFF.

The chain recombines TRBV19 with TRBJ1-5; no definite D call. CDR3 size: 14 residues. V was shortened by 3 bases and J by 2 bases, with 8 bases between the two germline ends. From germline, CDR1 is LNHDA and CDR2 SQIVND (reference sequence). The CDR3 sequence: CASSMGHRNQPQHF. The DNA for the CDR3 is TGTGCCAGTAGTATGGGCCACCGCAATCAGCCCCAGCATTTT.

J is TRBJ2-1 and V is TRBV27, with 10 bases matching TRBD1. CDR3 size: 14 residues. Trimming cost V 8 bases and J 2 bases; bases outside gene matches: 3. Germline-derived CDR1 and CDR2 are MNHEY and SMNVEV (reference sequence). CDR3 coding DNA: TGTGCCAGCTATGACAGGGGGCCCTACAATGAGCAGTTCTTC. Translating it yields CASYDRGPYNEQFF.

The CDR3 loop reads CASSLGRAGTTDTQYF. The CDR3 region has the DNA TGTGCCAGCAGCTTAGGGAGGGCAGGGACCACAGATACGCAGTATTTT. The chain employs TRBV7-2 and TRBJ2-3; a possible D gene is TRBD2 (6 bases). Germline values: CDR1 SGHTA, CDR2 FQGNSA. The V gene lost 1 base and the J gene lost 2 bases, with 13 bases spanning the gap. The CDR3 consists of 16 residues.

The V and J genes are TRBV5-1 and TRBJ2-7, with D possibly TRBD1 on 5 matching bases. Trimming cost V 0 bases and J 2 bases, with 12 bases left between them. The CDR3 contains 15 residues. The germline gives CDR1 SGHRS, CDR2 YFSETQ. Here the CDR3 reads CASSLAGITTYEQYF. DNA for the CDR3: TGCGCCAGCAGCTTGGCAGGGATTACTACCTACGAGCAGTACTTC.

This clone has only a few counts. V usage is TRBV9 and J usage is TRBJ1-2; 12 bases fit TRBD1. This CDR3 has 17 amino acids. Germline assignment: CDR1 SGDLS and CDR2 YYNGEE. V lost 0 bases to trimming and J lost 4 bases; unmatched junction nucleotides: 7. As DNA, the CDR3 is TGTGCCAGCAGCGTAGGGGACAGGGGGCTTACGGGCTATGGCTACACCTTC. Protein sequence: CASSVGDRGLTGYGYTF. Together with reference TRBV9 and TRBJ1-2, the CDR3 gives the full variable domain: DSGVTQTPKHLITATGQRVTLRCSPRSGDLSVYWYQQSLDQGLQFLIQYYNGEERAKGNILERFSAQQFPDLHSELNLSSLELGDSALYFCASSVGDRGLTGYGYTFGSGTRLTVV.

The CDR3: CASSLYSVETEAFF. In DNA, the CDR3 is TGCGCCAGCAGCTTGTACTCGGTCGAGACTGAAGCTTTCTTT. The rearrangement uses TRBV5-1 and TRBJ1-1, with unresolved D. CDR1 SGHRS and CDR2 YFSETQ come from the germline V gene. This CDR3 has 14 amino acids. The V gene lost 1 base and the J gene lost 5 bases, with 12 bases spanning the gap.

With regard to this clone: A read error may account for a junction end that differs from germline. The chain couples TRBV5-6 to TRBJ2-1; 8 bases match TRBD2. Germline V gives CDR1 SGHDT, CDR2 YYEEEE. This CDR3 is built from 14 residues. The CDR3 bases are TGTGCCAGCAGCTCTACGCCCGGGGGGGGCGCGGACCTCTTC. Protein: CASSSTPGGGADLF.

The rearrangement links TRBV6-5 to TRBJ2-5; 9 nucleotides match TRBD1. The CDR3 is 14 amino acids. J lost 11 bases, V lost 5 bases, and 12 bases had no gene match. Germline V gene sequence: CDR1 MNHEY, CDR2 SVGAGI. The CDR3 nucleotides are TGTGCCAGCAGTCGGGACAGGGCCACGGTAGATCAGTACTTC. Encoded protein: CASSRDRATVDQYF.

This sequence joins TRBV9 and TRBJ2-5; D is unresolved. The CDR3 consists of 14 residues. V lost 0 bases to trimming and J lost 4 bases, with 10 bases between them. Germline V gene data show CDR1 as SGDLS and CDR2 as YYNGEE. CDR3 region: CASSVGTIVETQYF. For the CDR3, the DNA is TGTGCCAGCAGCGTAGGCACAATTGTAGAGACCCAGTACTTC.